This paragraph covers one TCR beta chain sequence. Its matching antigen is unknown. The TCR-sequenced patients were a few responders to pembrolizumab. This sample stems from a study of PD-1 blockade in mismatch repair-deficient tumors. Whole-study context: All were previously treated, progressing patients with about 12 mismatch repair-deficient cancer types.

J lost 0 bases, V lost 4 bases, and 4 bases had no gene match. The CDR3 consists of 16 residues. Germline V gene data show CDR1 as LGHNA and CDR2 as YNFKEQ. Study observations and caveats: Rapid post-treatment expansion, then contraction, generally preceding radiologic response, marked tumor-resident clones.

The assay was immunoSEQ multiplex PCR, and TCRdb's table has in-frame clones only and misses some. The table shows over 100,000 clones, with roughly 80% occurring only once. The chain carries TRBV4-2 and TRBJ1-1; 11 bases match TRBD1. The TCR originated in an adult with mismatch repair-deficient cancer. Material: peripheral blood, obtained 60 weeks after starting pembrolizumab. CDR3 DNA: TGTGCCAGCAGCCCCCGGACAGGGGGCATGAACACTGAAGCTTTCTTT. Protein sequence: CASSPRTGGMNTEAFF.